The rows below give T cell receptor beta chains drawn from one sample of a study of T cells after yellow fever vaccination. TCRdb re-called the 5' RACE reads through MiXCR, storing one row per CDR3 protein. The sample lists almost 600,000 distinct CDR3 sequences; around an eighth were seen once. Source: PBMCs, taken on the day of the yellow fever booster vaccination. These receptors came from a man under 40 who received the YFV17D yellow fever vaccine. Both conserved end residues are part of each CDR3. The D gene is left open where the match is weak. Size is stated for part of the rows, as once, few or many counts, or as a class when the clone is expanded.

D | J | V | size | CDR3 | DNA
- | TRBJ2-3 | TRBV19 | few | CASSTEVGSTDTQYF | TGTGCCAGTAGTACGGAGGTCGGGAGCACAGATACGCAGTATTTT
- | TRBJ2-7 | TRBV20-1 | few | CSASKLGSYEQYF | TGCAGTGCTAGTAAACTAGGAAGCTACGAGCAGTACTTC
- | TRBJ2-4 | TRBV6-6 | - | CASSQMENIQYF | TGTGCCAGCAGTCAGATGGAAAACATTCAGTACTTC
- | TRBJ2-1 | TRBV19 | - | CASSKTWDFYNEQFF | TGTGCCAGTAGTAAAACCTGGGATTTCTACAATGAGCAGTTCTTC
- | TRBJ1-4 | TRBV5-6 | - | CASSVSGGRLPEKLFF | TGTGCCAGCAGCGTATCCGGGGGACGCCTACCTGAAAAACTGTTTTTT
TRBD2 | TRBJ2-1 | TRBV5-1 | - | CASSLVIAGGYEQFF | TGCGCCAGCAGCTTGGTAATAGCGGGAGGATATGAGCAGTTCTTC
TRBD2 | TRBJ2-1 | TRBV5-6 | - | CASSFSLAGGPKGNEQFF | TGTGCCAGCAGCTTTTCACTAGCGGGAGGGCCTAAGGGCAATGAGCAGTTCTTC
- | TRBJ1-5 | TRBV6-5 | - | CASSAGHLNQPQHF | TGTGCCAGCAGCGCGGGACATCTCAATCAGCCCCAGCATTTT
TRBD1 | TRBJ2-3 | TRBV20-1 | - | CSPTGLVTDTQYF | TGCAGTCCGACAGGGCTGGTCACAGATACGCAGTATTTT
TRBD2 | TRBJ2-1 | TRBV11-2 | many | CASSIAGSYNEQFF | TGTGCCAGCAGCATAGCGGGCTCCTACAATGAGCAGTTCTTC
- | TRBJ2-2 | TRBV3-1 | few | CASSQRVNTGELFF | TGTGCCAGCAGCCAACGTGTGAACACCGGGGAGCTGTTTTTT
- | TRBJ2-5 | TRBV11-1 | - | CASSLAPHGPGLGTQYF | TGTGCCAGCAGCTTAGCCCCCCACGGTCCGGGCCTGGGGACCCAGTACTTC
- | TRBJ2-5 | TRBV5-6 | - | CAGAEGRETQYF | TGTGCCGGGGCGGAGGGCCGTGAGACCCAGTACTTC
- | TRBJ1-2 | TRBV5-5 | many | CASSLDRANYGYTF | TGTGCCAGCAGCTTGGACAGAGCTAACTATGGCTACACCTTC
- | TRBJ2-1 | TRBV24-1 | few | CATSGGVSAEQFF | TGTGCCACCAGTGGGGGGGTTTCGGCTGAGCAGTTCTTC
TRBD2 | TRBJ2-2 | TRBV7-9 | few | CASGPMGGSGELFF | TGTGCCAGCGGCCCTATGGGAGGGTCCGGGGAGCTGTTTTTT
- | TRBJ1-6 | TRBV12-3/TRBV12-4 | - | CASSSGPPLHF | TGTGCCAGCAGTTCAGGCCCACCCCTCCACTTT
- | TRBJ1-5 | TRBV4-3 | few | CASSQERAQPQHF | TGCGCCAGCAGCCAAGAACGGGCACAGCCCCAGCATTTT
TRBD1 | TRBJ1-1 | TRBV2 | - | CASSLVHGQGIGNTEAFF | TGTGCCAGCAGTTTAGTTCATGGACAGGGAATAGGAAACACTGAAGCCTTCTTT